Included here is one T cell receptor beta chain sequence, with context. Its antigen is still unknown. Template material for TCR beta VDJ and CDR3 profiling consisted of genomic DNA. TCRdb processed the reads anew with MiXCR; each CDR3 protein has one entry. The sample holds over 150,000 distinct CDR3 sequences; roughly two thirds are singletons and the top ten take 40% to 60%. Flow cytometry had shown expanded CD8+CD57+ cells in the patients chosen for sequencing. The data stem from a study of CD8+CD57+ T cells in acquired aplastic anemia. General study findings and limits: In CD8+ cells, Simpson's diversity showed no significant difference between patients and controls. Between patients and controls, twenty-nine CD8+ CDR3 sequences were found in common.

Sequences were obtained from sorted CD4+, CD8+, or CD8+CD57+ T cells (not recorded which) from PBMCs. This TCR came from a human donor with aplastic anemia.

In nucleotides, the CDR3 is TGTGCCAGCAGCTGGACGAAGCGGGGGAACTCCTACAATGAGCAGTTCTTC. Protein: CASSWTKRGNSYNEQFF. The rearrangement joins TRBV5-5 to TRBJ2-1; 8 positions agree with TRBD2. The germline V gene has CDR1 SGHKS and CDR2 YYEKEE (reference sequence). The CDR3 length is 17 residues. The V gene end was trimmed by 3 bases and the J gene end by 0 bases; junction bases not matched to a gene: 8.